This T cell receptor beta chain was captured in a study of beta chain features in type 1 diabetes. Reverse transcribing all isolated RNA meant expressed TCRB transcripts were sequenced. Assay used: immunoSEQ multiplex PCR; TCRdb lists only in-frame clones, some missing. In the table there are just over 450,000 clones, roughly 30% of which are singletons. J gave up 11 bases and V 3 bases, and 10 bases lay outside the gene matches. The CDR3 loop spans 13 amino acids. Per the germline V gene, CDR1 is LNHNV and CDR2 is YYDKDF (reference sequence). Sort purity for all populations was recorded as exceeding 98%.

The sample comprised naive CD4+ T cells from blood. The chain recombines TRBV15 with TRBJ2-7; TRBD1 matches 7 bases. This clonotype originated in a man younger than 35 in good health. The CDR3 DNA sequence: TGTGCCACCAGCAGGGCGTTGGGACAGTCGAAGTACTTC. This sequence encodes CATSRALGQSKYF.